Shown below are 8 T cell receptor beta chains from a single sample sequenced in a study of T-cell memory formation after mild COVID-19. From the 5' RACE reads, TCRdb called clonotypes with MiXCR, one entry per CDR3 protein. The sample lists around 510,000 distinct CDR3 sequences, roughly 22% occurring once. Sequencing used PBMCs or a T cell subset sorted from them (not recorded which). The source is an adult woman who had mild COVID-19 (a few samples of this study predate the infection). Cell type and time point are not known.

The sample holds many counts of this clonotype. The rearrangement joins TRBV20-1 to TRBJ2-1; D call uncertain. V lost 3 bases to trimming and J lost 6 bases, with 15 bases between them. The CDR3 is 14 amino acids. CDR1 is DFQATT and CDR2 is SNEGSKA in the germline V gene (reference sequence). The CDR3 protein is CSASVATRANEQFF. The CDR3 coding sequence is TGCAGTGCTAGCGTCGCGACACGTGCCAATGAGCAGTTCTTC.

This clonotype has only a few counts. The chain combines TRBV4-2 with TRBJ1-1; D remains ambiguous. The CDR3 has 15 amino acids. With 2 bases removed from V and 12 bases from J, the gap between germline ends came to 22 bases. Looked up from germline, CDR1 is LGHNA and CDR2 is YNFKEQ. The CDR3 loop reads CASSQPDTLVLGSFF. CDR3 nucleotides: TGTGCCAGCAGCCAACCTGATACCTTGGTACTAGGATCTTTCTTT.

J is TRBJ2-7 and V is TRBV7-8; TRBD1 agrees at 7 bases. The germline V gene encodes CDR1 SGHVS and CDR2 FQNEAQ. V lost 5 bases and J lost 7; bases outside the gene matches: 8. This CDR3 has 13 amino acids. In nucleotides, the CDR3 is TGTGCCAGCAGCCAGGGACAGCCGTGGGAGCAGTACTTC. Its translation is CASSQGQPWEQYF.

This clonotype has a handful of counts. The rearrangement links TRBV7-9 to TRBJ2-1; possibly TRBD2 for D (6 bases). The germline V and J ends were trimmed by 5 bases and 5 bases, with 25 bases remaining between them. This CDR3 region has 18 residues. Germline V lookup: CDR1 SEHNR, CDR2 FQNEAQ (reference sequence). CDR3 sequence: CASSQFRRTGLRNNEQFF. CDR3 DNA sequence: TGTGCCAGCAGCCAGTTTCGCCGCACGGGACTGCGAAACAATGAGCAGTTCTTC.

A few counts support this clonotype. The J gene is TRBJ2-3, the V gene TRBV29-1; 8 bases are shared with TRBD2. V shed 3 bases, J shed 3 bases, and the junction held 5 bases outside the gene matches. The CDR3 has 14 residues. The germline V gene has CDR1 SQVTM and CDR2 ANQGSEA. In DNA, the CDR3 is TGCAGCGTTGAGCGGGGGGTGGGGACAGATACGCAGTATTTT. Its protein is CSVERGVGTDTQYF.

V gene TRBV5-1 combines with J gene TRBJ1-5; 8 nucleotides match TRBD1. The ends lost 0 bases at V and 3 bases at J; junction bases unmatched: 2. Germline V gives CDR1 SGHRS, CDR2 YFSETQ. The CDR3 loop spans 15 amino acids. The DNA of the CDR3 is TGCGCCAGCAGCTTGGACAGGGGGGTCAATCAGCCCCAGCATTTT. This codes for CASSLDRGVNQPQHF.

The sample holds a few counts of this clonotype. V is TRBV30 and J is TRBJ1-1, with 7 bases matching TRBD1. Trimming took 5 bases from V and 1 from J; bases not matched to a gene: 4. This CDR3 spans 13 amino acids. Germline V gene lookup returns CDR1 GTSNPN and CDR2 SVGIG (reference sequence). CDR3 sequence: CAWDRDRNTEAFF. The CDR3 bases are TGTGCCTGGGACCGGGACAGGAACACTGAAGCTTTCTTT.

This clonotype was recorded a few times. The chain has TRBV27 and TRBJ2-3, with TRBD1 identical over 11 bases. Germline V CDR1 and CDR2: MNHEY, SMNVEV (reference sequence). The CDR3 is made up of 15 amino acids. V shed 3 bases and J 4 bases; nucleotides not matched to a gene: 3. The chain's CDR3 is CASSFGTGGSDTQYF. The CDR3 bases are TGTGCCAGCAGTTTCGGGACAGGGGGATCAGATACGCAGTATTTT.